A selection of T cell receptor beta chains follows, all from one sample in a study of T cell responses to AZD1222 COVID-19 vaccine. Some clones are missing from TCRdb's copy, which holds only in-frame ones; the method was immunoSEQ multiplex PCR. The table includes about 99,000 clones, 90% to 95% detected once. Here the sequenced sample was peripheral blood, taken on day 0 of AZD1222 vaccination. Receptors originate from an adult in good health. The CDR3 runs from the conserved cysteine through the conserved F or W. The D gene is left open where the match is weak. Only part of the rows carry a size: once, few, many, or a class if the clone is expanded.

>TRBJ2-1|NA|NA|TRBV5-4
CASSTSAGTNNEQFF
TGTGCCAGCAGCACGTCGGCGGGAACTAACAATGAGCAGTTCTTC
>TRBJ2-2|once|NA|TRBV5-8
CASSLSGKNTGELFF
TGTGCCAGCAGCTTGTCGGGCAAGAACACCGGGGAGCTGTTTTTT
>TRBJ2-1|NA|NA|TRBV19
CASSIDLFGSEQFF
TGTGCCAGTAGTATAGATCTATTCGGGAGCGAGCAGTTCTTC
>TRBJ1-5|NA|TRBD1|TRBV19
CASSFRDRVNQPQHF
TGTGCCAGTAGTTTCCGGGACAGGGTAAATCAGCCCCAGCATTTT
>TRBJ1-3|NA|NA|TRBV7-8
CASSLLTAGAMGNTIYF
TGTGCCAGCAGCTTACTAACCGCCGGGGCAATGGGAAACACCATATATTTT
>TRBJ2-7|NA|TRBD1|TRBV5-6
CASSSTGGSYEQYF
TGTGCCAGCAGCTCTACAGGGGGCTCCTACGAGCAGTACTTC
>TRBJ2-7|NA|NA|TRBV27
CASSLSGSYEQYF
TGTGCCAGCAGTTTATCGGGTTCCTACGAGCAGTACTTC
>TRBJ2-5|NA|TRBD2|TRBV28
CASSLPGSAGGPFEETQYF
TGTGCCAGCAGTTTACCAGGTTCGGCGGGAGGGCCATTCGAGGAGACCCAGTACTTC
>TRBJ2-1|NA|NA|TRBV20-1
CSAPLYNEQFF
TGCAGTGCTCCTCTATACAATGAGCAGTTCTTC
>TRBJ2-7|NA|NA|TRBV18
CASSFQDYEQYF
TGTGCCAGCTCATTCCAAGATTACGAGCAGTACTTC
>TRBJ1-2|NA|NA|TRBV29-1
CSVDGNSGYTF
TGCAGCGTTGACGGGAATAGTGGCTACACCTTC
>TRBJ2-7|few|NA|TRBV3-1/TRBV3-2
CASSRGTYEQYF
TGTGCCAGCAGCCGGGGGACCTACGAGCAGTACTTC
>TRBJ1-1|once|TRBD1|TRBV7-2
CASSPGQGGMNTEAFF
TGTGCCAGCAGCCCCGGACAGGGGGGGATGAACACTGAAGCTTTCTTT
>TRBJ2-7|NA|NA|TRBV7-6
CASSPETGQYF
TGTGCCAGCAGCCCAGAAACCGGGCAGTACTTC
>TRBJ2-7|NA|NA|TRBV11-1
CASSSSAYEQYF
TGTGCCAGCAGCTCGTCCGCATACGAGCAGTACTTC
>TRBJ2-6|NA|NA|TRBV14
CASSQGLRGSGANVLTF
TGTGCCAGCAGCCAAGGATTACGGGGCTCTGGGGCCAACGTCCTGACTTTC
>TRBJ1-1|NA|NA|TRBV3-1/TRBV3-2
CASSRTNTEAFF
TGTGCCAGCAGCCGCACTAACACTGAAGCTTTCTTT
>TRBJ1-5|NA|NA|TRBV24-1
CATSSGGVTSNQPQHF
TGTGCCACCAGTTCGGGGGGGGTTACTAGCAATCAGCCCCAGCATTTT
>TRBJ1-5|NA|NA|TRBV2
CASSLHGEQPQHF
TGTGCCAGCAGCCTCCATGGAGAGCAGCCCCAGCATTTT
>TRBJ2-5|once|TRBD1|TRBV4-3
CASSQGGGDQGTQYF
TGCGCCAGCAGCCAAGGAGGGGGCGACCAGGGGACCCAGTACTTC
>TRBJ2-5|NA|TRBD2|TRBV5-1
CASSLVFHGGTSIIRQYF
TGCGCCAGCAGCTTGGTTTTTCACGGCGGGACTAGTATCATTCGCCAGTACTTC
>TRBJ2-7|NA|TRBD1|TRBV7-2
CASSVTGPVYEQYF
TGTGCCAGCAGCGTGACAGGGCCCGTCTACGAGCAGTACTTC